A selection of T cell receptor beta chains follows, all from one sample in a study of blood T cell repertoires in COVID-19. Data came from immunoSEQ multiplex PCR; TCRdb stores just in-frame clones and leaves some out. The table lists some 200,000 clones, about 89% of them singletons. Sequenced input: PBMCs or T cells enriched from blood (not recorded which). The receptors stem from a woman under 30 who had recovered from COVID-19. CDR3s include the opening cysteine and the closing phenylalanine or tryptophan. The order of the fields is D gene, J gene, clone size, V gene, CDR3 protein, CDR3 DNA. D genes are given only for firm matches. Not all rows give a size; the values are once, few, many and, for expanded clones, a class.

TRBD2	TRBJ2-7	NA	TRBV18	CASSPGLAGYEQYF	TGTGCCAGCTCACCGGGACTAGCGGGGTACGAGCAGTACTTC
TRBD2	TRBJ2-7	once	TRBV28	CASRDGRSFYEQYF	TGTGCCAGCAGAGACGGGAGGAGTTTTTACGAGCAGTACTTC
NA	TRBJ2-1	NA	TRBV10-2	CASSEPPSLGASNEQFF	TGCGCCAGCAGTGAGCCCCCCTCCTTGGGAGCTAGCAATGAGCAGTTCTTC
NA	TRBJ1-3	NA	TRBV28	CGPRQYSGNTIYF	TGTGGACCGAGGCAATACTCTGGAAACACCATATATTTT
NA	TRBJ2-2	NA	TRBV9	CASTSTGTTGELFF	TGTGCCAGCACCTCGACTGGAACCACCGGGGAGCTGTTTTTT
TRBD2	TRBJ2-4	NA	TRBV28	CASRATGGLGNIQYF	TGTGCCAGCAGGGCCACGGGAGGCCTTGGAAACATTCAGTACTTC
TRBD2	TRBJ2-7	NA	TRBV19	CASSIAGEGPYEQYF	TGTGCCAGTAGTATAGCGGGGGAGGGACCCTACGAGCAGTACTTC
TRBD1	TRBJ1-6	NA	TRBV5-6	CASRRRTGGNSPLHF	TGTGCCAGCAGACGGAGGACAGGGGGGAATTCACCCCTCCACTTT
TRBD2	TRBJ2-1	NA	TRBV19	CASREAGTSGYNEQFF	TGTGCCAGTAGGGAAGCCGGGACTAGCGGGTACAATGAGCAGTTCTTC
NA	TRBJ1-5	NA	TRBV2	CASSDSNQPQHF	TGTGCCAGCAGTGATAGTAATCAGCCCCAGCATTTT
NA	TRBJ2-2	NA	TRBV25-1	CASMPALRPGELFF	TGTGCCAGCATGCCCGCCCTCAGGCCCGGGGAGCTGTTTTTT
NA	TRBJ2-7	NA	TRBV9	CASSVEGTSRYEQYF	TGTGCCAGCAGCGTAGAAGGAACTAGCCGCTACGAGCAGTACTTC
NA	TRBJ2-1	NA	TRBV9	CASSVAGGGNNEQFF	TGTGCCAGCAGCGTAGCCGGAGGGGGCAACAATGAGCAGTTCTTC